The sequence of this T cell receptor (beta chain) was determined in a study of cytomegalovirus exposure and HLA in healthy donors. Study-wide findings and caveats: In vitro testing confirmed a few CMV-associated chains as specific for CMV antigens. Likely technical artifact: a cluster of highly shared sequence variants. A missense variant in DCLRE1C was later tied to TCR beta V- and J-gene trimming. The study designated 160 or so TCR beta chains cytomegalovirus-associated.

CDR1 is MNHNY, CDR2 SVGAGI, per germline (reference sequence). This CDR3 has 15 residues. Trimming stripped 5 bases from V and 6 bases from J, with 16 bases between. PCR amplification relied on 60 Vbeta primers (plus 13 Jbeta primers). Assay: immunoSEQ multiplex PCR; the TCRdb copy retains only in-frame clones and omits some. The table has about 250,000 clones, just over 70% seen once. About this clone: The antigen is undetermined.

Sequenced input: PBMCs. The receptor was isolated from a female donor in good health and CMV-seronegative. The rearrangement uses TRBV6-6 and TRBJ2-2, with D maybe TRBD2 (6 bases). CDR3 nucleotides: TGTGCCAGCAGTCCCCCGGTCAGGGAGGCCGGGGAGCTGTTTTTT. Translation gives CASSPPVREAGELFF.